This T cell receptor (beta chain) was retrieved from a study of blood T cell repertoires in COVID-19. Looking at the study overall: Acute and convalescent COVID-19 specimens originated in the United States, Italy and Spain. PBMCs, B-cell-depleted T cells, or T cells provided the cDNA or gDNA that made up the material.

In the original processing: Reference gene primer amplification gave estimated nucleated cell counts. Profiling relied on immunoSEQ multiplex PCR, and the TCRdb table lists in-frame clones only, not all of them. From that table come the V and J calls and clone size; the DNA was used to work out D and trimming. The repertoire holds about 330,000 clones, with more than 70% as singletons. Germline CDR1 is SGHNT and CDR2 is YENEEA. This CDR3 is built from 13 residues. V was pared by 0 bases and J by 8 bases, with 10 bases between. The chain carries TRBV11-3 and TRBJ1-1; no reliable D call. The sequence was collected from a woman between 45 and 65 years old with acute or convalescent COVID-19. The sample comprised peripheral blood. The CDR3: CASSLDDATEAFF. In nucleotides, the CDR3 is TGTGCCAGCAGCTTAGATGATGCGACAGAAGCTTTCTTT. Filled out from reference TRBV11-3 and TRBJ1-1, the complete variable domain reads EAGVVQSPRYKIIEKKQPVAFWCNPISGHNTLYWYLQNLGQGPELLIRYENEEAVDDSQLPKDRFSAERLKGVDSTLKIQPAELGDSAVYLCASSLDDATEAFFGQGTRLTVV.